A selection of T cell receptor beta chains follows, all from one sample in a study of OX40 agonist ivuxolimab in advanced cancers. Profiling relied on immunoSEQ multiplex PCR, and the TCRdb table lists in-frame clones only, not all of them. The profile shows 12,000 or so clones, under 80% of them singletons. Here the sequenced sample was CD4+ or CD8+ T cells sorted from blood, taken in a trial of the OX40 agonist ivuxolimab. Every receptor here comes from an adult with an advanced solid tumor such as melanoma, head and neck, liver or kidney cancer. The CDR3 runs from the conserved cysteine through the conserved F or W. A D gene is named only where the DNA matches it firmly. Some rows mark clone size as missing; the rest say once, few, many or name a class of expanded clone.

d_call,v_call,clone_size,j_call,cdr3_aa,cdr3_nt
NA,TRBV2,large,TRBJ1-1,CASTLGGAAEAFF,TGTGCCAGCACCCTTGGGGGGGCTGCTGAAGCTTTCTTT
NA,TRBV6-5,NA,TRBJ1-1,CASSELANTEAFF,TGTGCCAGCAGTGAACTAGCGAACACTGAAGCTTTCTTT
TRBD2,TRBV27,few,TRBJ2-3,CASSPLAGDTQYF,TGTGCCAGCAGTCCTTTAGCGGGAGATACGCAGTATTTT
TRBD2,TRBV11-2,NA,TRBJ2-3,CASSSGTSGRTDTQYF,TGTGCCAGCAGCTCCGGGACTAGCGGGAGGACAGATACGCAGTATTTT
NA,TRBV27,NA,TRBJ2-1,CASSFSPAEYNEQFF,TGTGCCAGCAGTTTCTCCCCAGCTGAATACAATGAGCAGTTCTTC
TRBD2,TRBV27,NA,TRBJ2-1,CASRSSGRANEQFF,TGTGCCAGCAGGTCGAGCGGGAGGGCCAATGAGCAGTTCTTC
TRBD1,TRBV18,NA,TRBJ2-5,CASSPRDRGEETQYF,TGTGCCAGCTCACCAAGGGACAGGGGGGAAGAGACCCAGTACTTC
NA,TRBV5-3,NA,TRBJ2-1,CASSLPDAQVNEQFF,TGTGCCAGCAGCTTACCGGACGCTCAGGTGAATGAGCAGTTCTTC
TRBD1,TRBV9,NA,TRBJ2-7,CASSTQDREYSYEQYF,TGTGCCAGCAGCACCCAAGACAGGGAATATTCCTACGAGCAGTACTTC
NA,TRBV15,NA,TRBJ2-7,CATSRAGLGDEQYF,TGTGCCACCAGCAGAGCCGGGCTAGGCGACGAGCAGTACTTC
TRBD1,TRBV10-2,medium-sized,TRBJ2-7,CASRAGTDSYEQYF,TGCGCCAGCAGGGCCGGGACAGACTCCTACGAGCAGTACTTC